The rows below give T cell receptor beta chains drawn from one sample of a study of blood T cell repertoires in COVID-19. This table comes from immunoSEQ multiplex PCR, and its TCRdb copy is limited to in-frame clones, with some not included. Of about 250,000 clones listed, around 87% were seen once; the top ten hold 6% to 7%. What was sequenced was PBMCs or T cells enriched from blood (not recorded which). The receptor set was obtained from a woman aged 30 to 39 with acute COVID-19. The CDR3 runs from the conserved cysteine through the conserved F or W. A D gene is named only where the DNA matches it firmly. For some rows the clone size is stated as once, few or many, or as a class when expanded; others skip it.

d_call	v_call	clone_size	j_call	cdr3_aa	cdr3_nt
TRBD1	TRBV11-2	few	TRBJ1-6	CASSLETGAPLHF	TGTGCCAGCAGCTTAGAGACAGGGGCACCCCTCCACTTT
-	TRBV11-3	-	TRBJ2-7	CASSTGPLGEQYF	TGTGCCAGCAGCACAGGACCTCTGGGTGAGCAGTACTTC
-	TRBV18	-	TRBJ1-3	CASSPGLTSGNTIYF	TGTGCCAGCTCACCTGGACTCACCTCTGGAAACACCATATATTTT
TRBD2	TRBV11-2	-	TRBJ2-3	CASSLALAGARYTQYF	TGTGCCAGCAGCTTAGCCCTAGCGGGGGCGCGGTATACGCAGTATTTT
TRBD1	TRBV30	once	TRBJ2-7	CAWFPGQGAREQYF	TGTGCCTGGTTCCCGGGACAGGGGGCGCGGGAGCAGTACTTC
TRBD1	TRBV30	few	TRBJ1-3	CAWSRDSGWGNTIYF	TGTGCCTGGAGTCGGGACAGCGGGTGGGGAAACACCATATATTTT
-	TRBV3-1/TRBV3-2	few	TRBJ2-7	CASSLSWTKSGYEQYF	TGTGCCAGCAGCCTATCCTGGACTAAAAGTGGGTACGAGCAGTACTTC
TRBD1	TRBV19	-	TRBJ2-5	CASSIRRTGGGETQYF	TGTGCCAGTAGTATCCGTCGGACAGGGGGCGGAGAGACCCAGTACTTC
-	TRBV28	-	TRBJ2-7	CASRPRVGPYEQYF	TGTGCCAGCAGGCCCAGGGTAGGACCCTACGAGCAGTACTTC
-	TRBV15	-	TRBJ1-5	CATSRETGIRQPQHF	TGTGCCACCAGCAGAGAAACAGGGATCCGTCAGCCCCAGCATTTT
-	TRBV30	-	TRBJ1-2	CAWSVRRASPLRNYGYTF	TGTGCCTGGAGTGTACGAAGGGCTAGCCCCCTCCGAAACTATGGCTACACCTTC
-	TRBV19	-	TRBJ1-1	CASRRTIGSEAFF	TGTGCCAGTAGGCGGACAATTGGATCCGAAGCTTTCTTT
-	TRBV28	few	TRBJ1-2	CASSSPGGNYGYTF	TGTGCCAGCAGTTCCCCGGGAGGTAACTATGGCTACACCTTC
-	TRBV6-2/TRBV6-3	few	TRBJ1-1	CASSYGGTEAFF	TGTGCCAGCAGTTACGGAGGGACCGAAGCTTTCTTT
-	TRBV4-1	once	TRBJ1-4	CASSSPGGGEKLFF	TGCGCCAGCAGCAGCCCCGGGGGAGGCGAAAAACTGTTTTTT
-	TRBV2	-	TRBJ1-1	CASSGGRGETAFF	TGTGCCAGCAGTGGAGGTCGTGGTGAGACGGCTTTCTTT
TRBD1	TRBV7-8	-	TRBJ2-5	CASSQGQGRQETQYF	TGTGCCAGCAGCCAGGGACAGGGGCGACAAGAGACCCAGTACTTC
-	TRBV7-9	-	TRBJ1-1	CASSSSTGNTEAFF	TGTGCCAGCAGCTCATCGACAGGGAACACTGAAGCTTTCTTT
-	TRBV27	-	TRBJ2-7	CASASSMGHLSYEQYF	TGTGCCAGCGCGTCGTCTATGGGACACCTCTCCTACGAGCAGTACTTC
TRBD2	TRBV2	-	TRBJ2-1	CASKYPGLAGPNEQFF	TGTGCCAGCAAATACCCAGGACTAGCGGGACCCAATGAGCAGTTCTTC
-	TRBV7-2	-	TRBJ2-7	CASSSGSQSYEQYF	TGTGCCAGCAGCTCTGGGAGCCAATCCTACGAGCAGTACTTC
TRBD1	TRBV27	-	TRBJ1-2	CASSFSDRVGYGYTF	TGTGCCAGCAGTTTTTCCGACAGGGTAGGGTATGGCTACACCTTC
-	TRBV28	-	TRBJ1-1	CASGGIVMNTEAFF	TGTGCCAGCGGGGGGATAGTCATGAACACTGAAGCTTTCTTT
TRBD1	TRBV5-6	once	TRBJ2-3	CASSLPTGTDITDTQYF	TGTGCCAGCAGCTTACCTACCGGGACAGATATCACAGATACGCAGTATTTT
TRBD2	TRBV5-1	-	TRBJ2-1	CASRPGLAGDQAFF	TGCGCCAGCAGACCGGGACTAGCGGGGGATCAGGCGTTCTTC
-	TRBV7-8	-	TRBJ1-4	CASSSPFQGLGEKLFF	TGTGCCAGCAGCTCTCCATTCCAGGGCCTGGGGGAAAAACTGTTTTTT
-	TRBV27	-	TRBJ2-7	CASSFARADPNYEQYF	TGTGCCAGCAGTTTTGCACGAGCGGACCCTAACTACGAGCAGTACTTC
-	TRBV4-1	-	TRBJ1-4	CASSQGGANEKLFF	TGCGCCAGCAGCCAGGGGGGAGCGAATGAAAAACTGTTTTTT
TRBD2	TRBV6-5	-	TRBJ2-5	CASSRTSGGQETQYF	TGTGCCAGCAGCCGGACTAGCGGGGGTCAAGAGACCCAGTACTTC
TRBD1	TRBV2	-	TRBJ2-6	CASSDRTGLWANVLTF	TGTGCCAGCAGTGACAGGACAGGGCTGTGGGCCAACGTCCTGACTTTC
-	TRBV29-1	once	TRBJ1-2	CSVPTQVNYGYTF	TGCAGCGTGCCTACACAGGTTAACTATGGCTACACCTTC
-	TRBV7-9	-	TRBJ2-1	CASSFEGEGGNEQFF	TGTGCCAGCAGCTTCGAGGGGGAGGGAGGCAATGAGCAGTTCTTC
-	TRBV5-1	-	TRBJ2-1	CASSLTSPFYNEQFF	TGCGCCAGCAGCTTGACCAGTCCTTTCTACAATGAGCAGTTCTTC
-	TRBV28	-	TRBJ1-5	CASKFWGDQPQHF	TGTGCCAGCAAGTTCTGGGGGGACCAGCCCCAGCATTTT
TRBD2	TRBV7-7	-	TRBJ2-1	CASSRLAGGPNEQFF	TGTGCTAGCAGCCGACTAGCGGGAGGGCCGAATGAGCAGTTCTTC
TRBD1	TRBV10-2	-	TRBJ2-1	CASSGTGTEQFF	TGCGCCAGCAGTGGGACAGGGACCGAGCAGTTCTTC
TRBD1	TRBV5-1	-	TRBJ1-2	CASSTGTGESGYTF	TGCGCCAGCAGCACCGGGACAGGGGAGAGTGGCTACACCTTC